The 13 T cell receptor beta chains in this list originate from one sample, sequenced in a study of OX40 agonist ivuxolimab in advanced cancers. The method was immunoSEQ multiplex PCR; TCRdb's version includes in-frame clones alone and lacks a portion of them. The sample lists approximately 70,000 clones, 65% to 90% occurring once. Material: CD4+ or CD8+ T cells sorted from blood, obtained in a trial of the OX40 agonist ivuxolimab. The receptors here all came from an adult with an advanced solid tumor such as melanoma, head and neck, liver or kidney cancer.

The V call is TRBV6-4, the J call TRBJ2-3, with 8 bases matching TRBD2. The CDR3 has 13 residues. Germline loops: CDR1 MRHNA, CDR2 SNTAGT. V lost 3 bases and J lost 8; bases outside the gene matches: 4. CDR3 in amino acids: CASSDIAGSTQYF. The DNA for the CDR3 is TGTGCCAGCAGTGATATAGCGGGGAGTACGCAGTATTTT.

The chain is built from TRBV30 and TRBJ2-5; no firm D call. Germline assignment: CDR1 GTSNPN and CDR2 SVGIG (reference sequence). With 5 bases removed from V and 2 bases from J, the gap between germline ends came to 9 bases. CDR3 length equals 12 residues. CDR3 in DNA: TGTGCCTGGGGACCGATACAAGAGACCCAGTACTTC. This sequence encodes CAWGPIQETQYF.

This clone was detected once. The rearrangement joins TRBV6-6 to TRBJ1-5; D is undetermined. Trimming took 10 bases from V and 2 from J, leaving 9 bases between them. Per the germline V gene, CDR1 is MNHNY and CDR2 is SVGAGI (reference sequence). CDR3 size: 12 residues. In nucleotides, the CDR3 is TGTGCCACCACGGACGGCAATCAGCCCCAGCATTTT. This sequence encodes CATTDGNQPQHF.

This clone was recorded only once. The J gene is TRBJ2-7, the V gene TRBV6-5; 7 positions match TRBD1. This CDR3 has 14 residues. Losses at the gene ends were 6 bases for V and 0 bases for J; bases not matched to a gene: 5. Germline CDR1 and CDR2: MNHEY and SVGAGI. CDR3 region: CASSGTASSYEQYF. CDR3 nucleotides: TGTGCCAGCAGCGGGACAGCGAGCTCCTACGAGCAGTACTTC.

This CDR3 is CASSPGGTAYEQYF. Here the CDR3 DNA reads TGTGCCAGCAGCCCGGGCGGCACGGCCTACGAGCAGTACTTC. This chain connects TRBV7-8 to TRBJ2-7; D ambiguous. Deletions cut 5 bases from V and 2 bases from J, with 13 bases between. The CDR3 contains 14 residues. CDR1 and CDR2 from the germline V gene are SGHVS and FQNEAQ.

The CDR3 DNA reads TGTGCTAGCGGGTCCCGGGGCTATGGCTACACCTTC. Its protein product is CASGSRGYGYTF. The rearrangement uses TRBV27 and TRBJ1-2; D unresolved. The CDR3 length is 12 residues. CDR1 is MNHEY and CDR2 is SMNVEV in the germline V gene (reference sequence).

Written as DNA, the CDR3 is TGTGCCAGCAGTGATCAGTTCTCTAACTATGGCTACACCTTC. Its translation is CASSDQFSNYGYTF. This chain joins TRBV6-4 and TRBJ1-2; no clear D gene. This CDR3 is 14 amino acids long. V dropped 3 bases and J dropped 0 bases, with 8 bases sitting between them. CDR1 is MRHNA, CDR2 SNTAGT, per germline.

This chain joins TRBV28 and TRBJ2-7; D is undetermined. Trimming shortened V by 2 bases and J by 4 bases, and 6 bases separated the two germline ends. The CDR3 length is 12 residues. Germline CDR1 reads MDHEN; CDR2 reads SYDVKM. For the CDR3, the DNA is TGTGCCAGCAGTTTAGTAATTTACGAGCAGTACTTC. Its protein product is CASSLVIYEQYF.

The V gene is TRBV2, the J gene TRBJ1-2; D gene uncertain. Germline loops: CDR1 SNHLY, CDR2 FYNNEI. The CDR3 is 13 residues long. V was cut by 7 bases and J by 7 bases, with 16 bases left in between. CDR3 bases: TGTGCCAGCATTATAAAGAGGGAGTCTGGCTACACCTTC. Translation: CASIIKRESGYTF.

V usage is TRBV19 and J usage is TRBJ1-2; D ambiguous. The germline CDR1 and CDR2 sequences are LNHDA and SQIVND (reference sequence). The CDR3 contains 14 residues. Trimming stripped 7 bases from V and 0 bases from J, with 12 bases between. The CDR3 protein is CASINRGTNYGYTF. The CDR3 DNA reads TGTGCCAGTATCAATAGAGGGACTAACTATGGCTACACCTTC.

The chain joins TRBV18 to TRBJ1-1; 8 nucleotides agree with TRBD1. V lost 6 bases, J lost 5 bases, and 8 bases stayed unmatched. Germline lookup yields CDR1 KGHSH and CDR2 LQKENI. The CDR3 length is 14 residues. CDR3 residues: CASSTDRGVTEAFF. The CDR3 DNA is TGTGCCAGCTCTACCGACAGGGGAGTAACTGAAGCTTTCTTT.

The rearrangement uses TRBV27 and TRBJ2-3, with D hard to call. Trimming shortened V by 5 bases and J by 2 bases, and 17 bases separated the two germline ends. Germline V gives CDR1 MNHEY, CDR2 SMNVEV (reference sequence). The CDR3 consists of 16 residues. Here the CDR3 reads CASSPLVAANTDTQYF. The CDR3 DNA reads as TGTGCCAGCAGTCCTCTGGTCGCAGCCAACACAGATACGCAGTATTTT.

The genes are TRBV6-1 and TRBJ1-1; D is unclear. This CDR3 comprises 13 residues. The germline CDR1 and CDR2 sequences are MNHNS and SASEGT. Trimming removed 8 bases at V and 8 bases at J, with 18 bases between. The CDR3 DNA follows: TGTGCCAGCCGAGACACACTCAAGTACGAAGCTTTCTTT. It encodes CASRDTLKYEAFF.